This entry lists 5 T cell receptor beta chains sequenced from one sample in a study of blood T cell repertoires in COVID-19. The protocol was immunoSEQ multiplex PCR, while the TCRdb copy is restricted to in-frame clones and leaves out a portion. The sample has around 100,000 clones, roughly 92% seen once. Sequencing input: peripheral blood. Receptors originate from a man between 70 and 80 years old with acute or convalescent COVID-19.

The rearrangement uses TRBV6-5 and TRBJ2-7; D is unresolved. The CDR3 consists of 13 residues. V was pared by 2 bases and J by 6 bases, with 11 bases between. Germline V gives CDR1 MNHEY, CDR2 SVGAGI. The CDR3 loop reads CASSYTASVEQYF. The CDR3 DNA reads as TGTGCCAGCAGTTACACCGCCTCGGTCGAGCAGTACTTC.

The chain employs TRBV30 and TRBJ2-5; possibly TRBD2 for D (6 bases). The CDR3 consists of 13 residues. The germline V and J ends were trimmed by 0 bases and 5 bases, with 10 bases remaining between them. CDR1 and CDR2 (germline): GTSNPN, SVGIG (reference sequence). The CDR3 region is CAWSVLSGETQYF. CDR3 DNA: TGTGCCTGGAGTGTACTCAGCGGGGAGACCCAGTACTTC.

CDR3 DNA: TGTGCTACTAGACAGGGGGCTACGGTCACCGGGGAGCTGTTTTTT. Translated, it gives CATRQGATVTGELFF. This chain uses TRBV12-5 with TRBJ2-2; 10 bases map to TRBD1. The V gene's germline CDR1 is LGHNT and CDR2 FRNRAP. V shed 10 bases and J 4 bases; nucleotides not matched to a gene: 9. This CDR3 has 15 amino acids. Variable domain in full (rest from reference TRBV12-5 and TRBJ2-2): DARVTQTPRHKVTEMGQEVTMRCQPILGHNTVFWYRQTMMQGLELLAYFRNRAPLDDSGMPKDRFSAEMPDATLATLKIQPSEPRDSAVYFCATRQGATVTGELFFGEGSRLTVL.

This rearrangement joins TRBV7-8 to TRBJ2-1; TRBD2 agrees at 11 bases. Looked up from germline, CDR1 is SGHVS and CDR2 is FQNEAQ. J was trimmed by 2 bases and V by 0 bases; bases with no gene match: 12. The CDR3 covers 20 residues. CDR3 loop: CASSLATGTSGDRAYNEQFF. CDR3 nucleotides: TGTGCCAGCAGCTTAGCCACCGGGACTAGCGGTGATCGGGCCTACAATGAGCAGTTCTTC.

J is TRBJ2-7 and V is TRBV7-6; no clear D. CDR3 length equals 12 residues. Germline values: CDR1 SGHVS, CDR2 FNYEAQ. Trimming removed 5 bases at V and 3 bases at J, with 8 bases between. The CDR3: CASSQNSYEQYF. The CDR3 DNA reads TGTGCCAGCAGCCAAAACAGCTACGAGCAGTACTTC.